The 9 T cell receptor beta chains below come from one sample, sequenced in a study of follicular helper T cells after annual influenza vaccination. The protocol was immunoSEQ multiplex PCR, while the TCRdb copy is restricted to in-frame clones and leaves out a portion. The sample yields just over 8,500 clones, over 80% seen once. Time point in this sample: 2013-2014 season, 7 days after vaccination. The source was CXCR5+ CD38- circulating T follicular helper cells from blood, collected 7 days after influenza vaccination. As to subset: circulating Tfh, non-naive CD4+CXCR5+PD-1+ (ICOS+CD38+ or ICOS-CD38-). These receptor sequences come from an adult who received the influenza vaccine.

The chain couples TRBV7-9 to TRBJ2-2, with 7 positions matching TRBD1. The V segment lost 2 bases and the J segment 3 bases; nucleotides outside the gene matches: 3. Germline CDR1 reads SEHNR; CDR2 reads FQNEAQ (reference sequence). The CDR3 has 15 residues. The CDR3 DNA is TGTGCCAGCAGCTTAATTCAGGGGGACACCGGGGAGCTGTTTTTT. Its protein is CASSLIQGDTGELFF. The whole variable domain, remainder taken from reference TRBV7-9 and TRBJ2-2, is DTGVSQNPRHKITKRGQNVTFRCDPISEHNRLYWYRQTLGQGPEFLTYFQNEAQLEKSRLLSDRFSAERPKGSFSTLEIQRTEQGDSAMYLCASSLIQGDTGELFFGEGSRLTVL.

The CDR3 loop is CASSEEGGGVRGSSQPQHF. In DNA form, the CDR3 reads TGTGCCAGCAGTGAAGAAGGTGGGGGGGTCCGGGGAAGTTCTCAGCCCCAGCATTTT. The rearrangement joins TRBV6-1 to TRBJ1-5, with D perhaps TRBD1 (5 bases). The CDR3 spans 19 residues. The V end lost 1 base, the J end lost 6 bases, and 25 bases lay between the germline ends. The germline V gene has CDR1 MNHNS and CDR2 SASEGT.

The rearrangement joins TRBV2 to TRBJ2-7, with D tentatively TRBD2 (6 bases). Trimming took off 1 base at V and 0 bases at J, with 13 bases between the two ends. Germline CDR1 is SNHLY and CDR2 is FYNNEI. CDR3 length equals 16 residues. The CDR3 region is CASSEGGTASSYEQYF. CDR3 DNA: TGTGCCAGCAGTGAAGGGGGGACTGCCAGCTCCTACGAGCAGTACTTC.

The chain carries TRBV27 and TRBJ2-6; D possibly corresponds to TRBD1 (7 bases). V lost 1 base and J lost 0, with 16 bases in between. This CDR3 spans 19 amino acids. In germline, CDR1 is MNHEY, CDR2 SMNVEV (reference sequence). CDR3 coding DNA: TGTGCCAGCAGTTTATTCCGCGGGACAGAATCCTCTGGGGCCAACGTCCTGACTTTC. Translated: CASSLFRGTESSGANVLTF.

The chain uses TRBV19 and TRBJ1-6; D is perhaps TRBD1 (5 bases). With 5 bases removed from V and 9 bases from J, the gap between germline ends came to 11 bases. This CDR3 spans 13 amino acids. Germline V CDR1 and CDR2: LNHDA, SQIVND (reference sequence). The CDR3 coding sequence is TGTGCCAGTAGTCCAGGGACCGTTTCACCCCTCCACTTT. Amino acids: CASSPGTVSPLHF.

This clone showed up just once. Other DNA sequences in this specimen translate into the identical CDR3. This chain links TRBV10-3 with TRBJ1-1; the D gene is possibly TRBD1 (5 bases). V lost 1 base and J lost 1, with 7 bases in between. Germline assignment: CDR1 ENHRY and CDR2 SYGVKD. CDR3 length equals 14 residues. The CDR3: CAISEWGGNTEAFF. CDR3 bases: TGTGCCATCAGTGAGTGGGGCGGGAACACTGAAGCTTTCTTT.

This clone was counted between two and nine times. The J gene is TRBJ1-1, the V gene TRBV5-8; D may be TRBD1 (6 bases). Germline V CDR1 and CDR2: SGHTS, YDEGEE. The CDR3 consists of 16 residues. With 2 bases removed from V and 1 base from J, the gap between germline ends came to 15 bases. The CDR3 region is CASSFGQLYSNTEAFF. CDR3 DNA sequence: TGTGCCAGCAGCTTCGGACAGCTCTATTCGAACACTGAAGCTTTCTTT.

The chain uses TRBV7-9 and TRBJ1-2; D not certain. Germline CDR1 reads SEHNR; CDR2 reads FQNEAQ (reference sequence). V shed 2 bases and J shed 5 bases, with 9 bases lying between them. The CDR3 has 13 amino acids. CDR3: CASSLTPDYGYTF. DNA for the CDR3: TGTGCCAGCAGCTTAACCCCCGATTATGGCTACACCTTC. Filled out from reference TRBV7-9 and TRBJ1-2, the complete variable domain reads DTGVSQNPRHKITKRGQNVTFRCDPISEHNRLYWYRQTLGQGPEFLTYFQNEAQLEKSRLLSDRFSAERPKGSFSTLEIQRTEQGDSAMYLCASSLTPDYGYTFGSGTRLTVV.

The chain employs TRBV30 and TRBJ2-3; 11 bases line up with TRBD2. CDR1 and CDR2 from the germline V gene are GTSNPN and SVGIG (reference sequence). This CDR3 region has 15 residues. V trimming: 2 bases; J trimming: 3 bases; junction bases outside the gene matches: 4. The CDR3 DNA is TGTGCCTGGAGTCCAACTAGCGGGAGAACAGATACGCAGTATTTT. It yields the protein CAWSPTSGRTDTQYF.